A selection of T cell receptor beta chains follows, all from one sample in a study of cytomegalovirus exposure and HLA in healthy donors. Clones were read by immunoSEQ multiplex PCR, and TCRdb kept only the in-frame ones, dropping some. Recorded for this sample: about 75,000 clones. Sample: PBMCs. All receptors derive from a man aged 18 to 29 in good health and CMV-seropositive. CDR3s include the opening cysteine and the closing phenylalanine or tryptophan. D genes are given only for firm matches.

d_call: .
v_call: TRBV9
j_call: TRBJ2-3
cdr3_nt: TGTGCCAGCAGCGTAGGCCCCGGAGGCACAGATACGCAGTATTTT
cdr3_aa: CASSVGPGGTDTQYF

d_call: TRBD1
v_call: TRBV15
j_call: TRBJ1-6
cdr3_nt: TGTGCCACCAGCCAACACCGGACAGGGGGTAATTCACCCCTCCACTTT
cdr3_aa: CATSQHRTGGNSPLHF

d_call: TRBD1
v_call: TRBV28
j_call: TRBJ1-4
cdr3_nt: TGTGCCAGCAATACGGACAGGGATGCAACTAATGAAAAACTGTTTTTT
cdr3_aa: CASNTDRDATNEKLFF

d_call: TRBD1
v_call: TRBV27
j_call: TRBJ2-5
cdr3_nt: TGTGCCAGCAGTCCCTCGGACAGGGGGTCGTCCCAGTACTTC
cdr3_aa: CASSPSDRGSSQYF

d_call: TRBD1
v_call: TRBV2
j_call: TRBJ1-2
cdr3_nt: TGTGCCAGACAGGGGGTGTATGGCTACACCTTC
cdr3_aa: CARQGVYGYTF

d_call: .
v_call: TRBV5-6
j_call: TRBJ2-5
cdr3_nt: TGTGCCAGCAGCTTGGTAGGGCGGGGAGAGACCCAGTACTTC
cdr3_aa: CASSLVGRGETQYF

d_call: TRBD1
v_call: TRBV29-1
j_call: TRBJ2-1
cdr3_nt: TGCAGCGTCCGGGGACAGGGCTCCTACAATGAGCAGTTCTTC
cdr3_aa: CSVRGQGSYNEQFF

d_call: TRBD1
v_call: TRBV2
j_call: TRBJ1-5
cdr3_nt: TGTGCCAGCAGTGAAGGGGGACAGCCCCCCCAGCATTTT
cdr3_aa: CASSEGGQPPQHF

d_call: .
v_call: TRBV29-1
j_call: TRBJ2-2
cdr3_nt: TGCAACGACTGGTCTAGGGGCGGCAACACCGGGGAGCTGTTTTTT
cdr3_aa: CNDWSRGGNTGELFF

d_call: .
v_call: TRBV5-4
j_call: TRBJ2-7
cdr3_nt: TGTGCCAGCAGCTTGGCAGTTGGCGGAACCTACGAGCAGTACTTC
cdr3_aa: CASSLAVGGTYEQYF

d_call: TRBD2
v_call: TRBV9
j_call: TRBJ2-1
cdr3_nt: TGTGCCAGCAGCGTAGGGTGGGGGGGGAATGAGCAGTTCTTC
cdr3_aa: CASSVGWGGNEQFF

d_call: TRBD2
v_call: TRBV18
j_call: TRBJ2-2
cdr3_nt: TGTGCCAGCTCACCCCTAGCGGGGGCCGTCACCGGGGAGCTGTTTTTT
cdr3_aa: CASSPLAGAVTGELFF

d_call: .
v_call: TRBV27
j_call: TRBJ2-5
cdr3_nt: TGTGCCAGCAGCCTCGGGAGACAAGAGACCCAGTACTTC
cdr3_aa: CASSLGRQETQYF

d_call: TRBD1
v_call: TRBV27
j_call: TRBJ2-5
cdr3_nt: TGTGCCAGCAGCCTGTGGACAGGGGAGACCCAGTACTTC
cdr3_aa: CASSLWTGETQYF

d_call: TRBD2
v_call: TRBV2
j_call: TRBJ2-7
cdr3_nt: TGTGCCAGCACATACATATTAGCGGGAGCAGAAGAGCAGTACTTC
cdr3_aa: CASTYILAGAEEQYF

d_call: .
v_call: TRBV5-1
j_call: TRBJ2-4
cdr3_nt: TGCGCCAGCAGCTCGAGGGACAACACCATTCAGTACTTC
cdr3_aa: CASSSRDNTIQYF

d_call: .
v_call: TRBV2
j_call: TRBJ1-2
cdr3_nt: TGTGCCAGCAGGGGCGACATTGGAGGGAATGGCTACACCTTC
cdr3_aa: CASRGDIGGNGYTF

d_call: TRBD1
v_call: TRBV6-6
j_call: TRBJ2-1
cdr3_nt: TGTGCCAGCGCCAGGGGGTACAATGAGCAGTTCTTC
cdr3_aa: CASARGYNEQFF

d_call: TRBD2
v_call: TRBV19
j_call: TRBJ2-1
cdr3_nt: TGTGCCAGTGGAGGGGGACTAGCGGCCTACAATGAGCAGTTCTTC
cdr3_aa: CASGGGLAAYNEQFF

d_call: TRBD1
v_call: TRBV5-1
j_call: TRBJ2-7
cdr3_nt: TGCGCCAGCCAGCTCCAGGGGGCGAACGAGCAGTACTTC
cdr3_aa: CASQLQGANEQYF

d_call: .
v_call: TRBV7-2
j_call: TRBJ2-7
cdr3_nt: TGTGCCAGCAGCTTAGATCCAGCCGGGATCTACGAGCAGTACTTC
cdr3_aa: CASSLDPAGIYEQYF

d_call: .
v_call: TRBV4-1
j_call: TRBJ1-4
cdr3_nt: TGCGCCAGCAGCCAGTCCGGGGAGACAACTAATGAAAAACTGTTTTTT
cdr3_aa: CASSQSGETTNEKLFF

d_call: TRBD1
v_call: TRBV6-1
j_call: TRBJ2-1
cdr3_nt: TGTGCCAGCAGTGGGGGACAGGGCGGTGAGCAGTTCTTC
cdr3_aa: CASSGGQGGEQFF

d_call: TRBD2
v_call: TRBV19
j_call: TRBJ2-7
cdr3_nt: TGTGCCAGTAGTGTTGACCGGACTAGCGGGGGTACCCAGCAGTACTTC
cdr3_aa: CASSVDRTSGGTQQYF

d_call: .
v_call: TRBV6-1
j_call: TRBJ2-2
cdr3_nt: TGTGCCAGCAGTGAACTTAGGGGGTTCTTGCCGTTCGGGGAGCTGTTTTTT
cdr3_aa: CASSELRGFLPFGELFF

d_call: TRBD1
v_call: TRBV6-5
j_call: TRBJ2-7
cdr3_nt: TGTGCCAGCAGTGTCAACAGGGGGCGCATCCACGAGCAGTACTTC
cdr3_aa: CASSVNRGRIHEQYF

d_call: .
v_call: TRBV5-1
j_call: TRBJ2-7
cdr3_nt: TGCGCCAGCAGCCCTGGACAGCCACCCGCCTACGAGCAGTACTTC
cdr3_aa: CASSPGQPPAYEQYF

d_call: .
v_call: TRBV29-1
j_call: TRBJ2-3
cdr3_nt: TGCAGCGTTGAACGGGGGACAGATACGCAGTATTTT
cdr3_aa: CSVERGTDTQYF

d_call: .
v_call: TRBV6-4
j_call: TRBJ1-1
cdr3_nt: TGTGCCAGCAAGGGACACACGAACACTGAAGCTTTCTTT
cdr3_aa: CASKGHTNTEAFF

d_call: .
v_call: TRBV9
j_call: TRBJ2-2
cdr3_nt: TGTGCCAGCAGCGTCCAGGGCTCGCTGGAGCTGTTTTTT
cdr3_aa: CASSVQGSLELFF

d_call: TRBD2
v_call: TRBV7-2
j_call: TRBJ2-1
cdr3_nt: TGTGCCAGCAGCTCACTTAGCGGGGGGTACAATGAGCAGTTCTTC
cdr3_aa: CASSSLSGGYNEQFF

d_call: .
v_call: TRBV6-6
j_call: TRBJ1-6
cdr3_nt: TGTGCCAGTGTTTCTTCTTTTAATTCACCCCTCCACTTT
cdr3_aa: CASVSSFNSPLHF

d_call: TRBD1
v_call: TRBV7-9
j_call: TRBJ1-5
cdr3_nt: TGTGCCAGCAGCTTAGAACCCCAGGGGGTCTCTGGTCAGCCCCAGCATTTT
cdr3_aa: CASSLEPQGVSGQPQHF

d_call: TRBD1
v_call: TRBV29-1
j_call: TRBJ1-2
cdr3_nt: TGCAGCGCCTCGACAGGGGGGGACTATGGCTACACCTTC
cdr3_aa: CSASTGGDYGYTF

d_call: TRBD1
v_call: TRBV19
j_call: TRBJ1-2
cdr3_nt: TGTGCCAGTAGTATGGGACAGGACGCTAACTATGGCTACACCTTC
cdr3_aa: CASSMGQDANYGYTF

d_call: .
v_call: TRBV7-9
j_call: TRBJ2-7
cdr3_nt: TGTGCCAGCAGCTTGAGCCAGGTAACCTACGAGCAGTACTTC
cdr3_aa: CASSLSQVTYEQYF

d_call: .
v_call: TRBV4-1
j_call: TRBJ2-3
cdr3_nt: TGCGCCAGCAGCCAATCCCCGGCGGTAGCCACGCCTAGCACAGATACGCAGTATTTT
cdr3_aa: CASSQSPAVATPSTDTQYF

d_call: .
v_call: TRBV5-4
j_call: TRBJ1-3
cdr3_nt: TGTGCCAGCAGCTTATGGGGAGGTGTCTCTGGAAACACCATATATTTT
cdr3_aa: CASSLWGGVSGNTIYF

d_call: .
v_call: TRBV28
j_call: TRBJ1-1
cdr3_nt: TGTGCCAGCAGTTTATTAGATGGGGCAGGCGAAGCTTTCTTT
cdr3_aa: CASSLLDGAGEAFF

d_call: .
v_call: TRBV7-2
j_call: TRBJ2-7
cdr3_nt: TGTGCCAGCAGCCGACTCAGACAGGAGGTCGAGCAGTACTTC
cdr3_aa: CASSRLRQEVEQYF

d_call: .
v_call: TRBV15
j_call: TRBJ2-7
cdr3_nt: TGTGCCACCAGCAGACCGTACTACGAGCAGTACTTC
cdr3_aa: CATSRPYYEQYF

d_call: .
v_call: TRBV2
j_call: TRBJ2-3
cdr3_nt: TGTGCCAGCAGTGAAGGCAGGGGTACGCAGTATTTT
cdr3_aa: CASSEGRGTQYF

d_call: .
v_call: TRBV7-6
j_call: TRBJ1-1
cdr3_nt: TGTGCCAGCAGCCTCGGGACTTTGAACACTGAAGCTTTCTTT
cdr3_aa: CASSLGTLNTEAFF

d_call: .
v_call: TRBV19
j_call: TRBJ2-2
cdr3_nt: TGTGCCAGTAGTAGTGTGGACAGCGGTCCCGGGGAGCTGTTTTTT
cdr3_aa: CASSSVDSGPGELFF

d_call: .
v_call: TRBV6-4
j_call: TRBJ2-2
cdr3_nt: TGTGCCAGCAGTGAAGGGGGTGGCACCGGGGAGCTGTTTTTT
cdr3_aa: CASSEGGGTGELFF

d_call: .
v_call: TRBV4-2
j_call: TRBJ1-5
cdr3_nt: TGTGCCAGCAGCCCCAGGGTGTCTCAGCCCCAGCATTTT
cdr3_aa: CASSPRVSQPQHF

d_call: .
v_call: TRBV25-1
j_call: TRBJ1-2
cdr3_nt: TGTGCCAGCAGTGTAACAGTTCGTGAGGGCTACACCTTC
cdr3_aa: CASSVTVREGYTF

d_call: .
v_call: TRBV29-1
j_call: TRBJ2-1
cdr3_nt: .
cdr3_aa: CTTMVGQGAIFF